The present T cell receptor beta chain was sequenced within a study of T cell clonality in common variable immunodeficiency. Trimming at V came to 5 bases and at J to 4 bases, leaving 5 bases not matched to a gene. CDR3 length equals 14 residues. Germline assignment: CDR1 WSHSY and CDR2 SAAADI. This clone was counted between two and nine times. The CDR3 end lies 3 residues beyond the end of the read and is filled in from the germline J gene. TCRdb's table, derived via immunoSEQ multiplex PCR, lists solely in-frame clones and lacks some. The profile covers approximately 46,000 clones, none occurring a single time.

The sequenced sample consisted of peripheral blood mononuclear cells. This chain uses TRBV10-2 with TRBJ2-1; 7 nucleotides line up with TRBD1. This receptor was identified in a person between 18 and 75 years old in good health. Partial CDR3 DNA: TGCGCCAGCAGTATCGGACAGGTTTACAATGAG. As protein: CASSIGQVYNE. The entire CDR3 protein reads CASSIGQVYNEQFF.